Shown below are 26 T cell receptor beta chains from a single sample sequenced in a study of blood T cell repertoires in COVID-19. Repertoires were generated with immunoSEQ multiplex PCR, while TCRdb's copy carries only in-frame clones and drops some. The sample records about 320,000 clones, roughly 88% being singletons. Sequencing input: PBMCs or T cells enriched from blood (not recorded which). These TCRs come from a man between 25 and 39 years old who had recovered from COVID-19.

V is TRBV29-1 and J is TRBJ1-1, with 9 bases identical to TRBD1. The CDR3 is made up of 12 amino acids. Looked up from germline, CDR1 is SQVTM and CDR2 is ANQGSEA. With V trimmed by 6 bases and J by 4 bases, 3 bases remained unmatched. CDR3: CSVKTGGTEAFF. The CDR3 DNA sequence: TGCAGCGTCAAGACAGGGGGCACTGAAGCTTTCTTT.

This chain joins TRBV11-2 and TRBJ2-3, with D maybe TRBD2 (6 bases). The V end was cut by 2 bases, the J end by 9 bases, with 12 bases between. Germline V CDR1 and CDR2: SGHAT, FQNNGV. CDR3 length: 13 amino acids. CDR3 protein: CASSLPRGGTQYF. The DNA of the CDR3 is TGTGCCAGCAGCTTACCCCGTGGAGGGACGCAGTATTTT.

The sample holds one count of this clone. The CDR3 sequence: CASSLLQGSGYGYTF. The CDR3, as DNA: TGCGCCAGCAGCCTCCTACAGGGGTCCGGCTATGGCTACACCTTC. The rearrangement links TRBV4-1 to TRBJ1-2; the match to TRBD1 covers 7 bases. V gave up 4 bases and J gave up 4 bases; unmatched junction bases: 9. This CDR3 is 15 amino acids long. Germline V gene sequence: CDR1 MGHRA, CDR2 YSYEKL.

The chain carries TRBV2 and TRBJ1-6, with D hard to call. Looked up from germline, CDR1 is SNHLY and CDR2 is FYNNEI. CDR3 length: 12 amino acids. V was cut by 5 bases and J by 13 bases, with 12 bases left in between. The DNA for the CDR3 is TGTGCCAGCAGTCCTGACACTGGGCCCCTCCACTTT. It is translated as CASSPDTGPLHF.

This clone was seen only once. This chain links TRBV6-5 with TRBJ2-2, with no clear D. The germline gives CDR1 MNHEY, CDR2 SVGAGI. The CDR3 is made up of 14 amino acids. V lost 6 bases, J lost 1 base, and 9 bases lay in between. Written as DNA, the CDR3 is TGTGCCAGCAGCCATTCTAAGAACACCGGGGAGCTGTTTTTT. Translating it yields CASSHSKNTGELFF.

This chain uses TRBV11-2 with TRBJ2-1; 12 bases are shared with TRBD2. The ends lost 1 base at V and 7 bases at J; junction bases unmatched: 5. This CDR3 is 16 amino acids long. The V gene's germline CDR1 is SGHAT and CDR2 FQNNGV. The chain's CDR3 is CASSLASSGGGNEQFF. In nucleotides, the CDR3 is TGTGCCAGCAGCTTAGCGTCTAGCGGGGGGGGGAATGAGCAGTTCTTC.

In DNA form, the CDR3 reads TGTGCCAGCAGCTCCGAGGGGGCGCCTGAAGCTTTCTTT. This sequence encodes CASSSEGAPEAFF. This chain links TRBV11-2 with TRBJ1-1, with TRBD1 identical over 7 bases. The CDR3 covers 13 residues. J lost 6 bases, V lost 4 bases, and 5 bases had no gene match. Germline CDR1 reads SGHAT; CDR2 reads FQNNGV.

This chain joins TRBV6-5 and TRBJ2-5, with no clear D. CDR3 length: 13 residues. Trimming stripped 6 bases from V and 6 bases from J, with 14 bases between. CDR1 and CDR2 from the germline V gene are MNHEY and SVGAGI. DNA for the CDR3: TGTGCCAGCAGCGACCCTAAGGAGAAGACCCAGTACTTC. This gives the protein CASSDPKEKTQYF.

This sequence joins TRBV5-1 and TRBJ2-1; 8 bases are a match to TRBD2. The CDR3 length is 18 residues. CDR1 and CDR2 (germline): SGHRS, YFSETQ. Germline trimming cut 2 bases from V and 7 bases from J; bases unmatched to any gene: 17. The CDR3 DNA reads TGCGCCAGCAGCTTTTGGGCAAGAGGAACCGGGACTAGAAATGAGCAGTTCTTC. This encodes CASSFWARGTGTRNEQFF.

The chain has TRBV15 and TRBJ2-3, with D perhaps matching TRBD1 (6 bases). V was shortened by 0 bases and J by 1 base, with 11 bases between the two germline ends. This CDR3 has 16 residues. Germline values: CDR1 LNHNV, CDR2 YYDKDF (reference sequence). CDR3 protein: CATSREAAGGTDTQYF. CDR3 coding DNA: TGTGCCACCAGCAGAGAGGCGGCAGGGGGCACAGATACGCAGTATTTT.

The CDR3 nucleotides are TGTGCCAGCTCACCACTCCCCCCCGCATCCCCCTTTCGACAGACCAACTATGGCTACACCTTC. Translation: CASSPLPPASPFRQTNYGYTF. This chain connects TRBV18 to TRBJ1-2; a possible D gene is TRBD1 (5 bases). Germline V lookup: CDR1 KGHSH, CDR2 LQKENI. The CDR3 spans 21 residues. Trimming left V 1 base short and J 2 bases short, with 29 bases between.

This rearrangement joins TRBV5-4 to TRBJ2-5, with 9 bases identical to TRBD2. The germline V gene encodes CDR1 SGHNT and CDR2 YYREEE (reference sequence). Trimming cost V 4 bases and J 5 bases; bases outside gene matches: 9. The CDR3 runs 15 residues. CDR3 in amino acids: CASSGGTSPGETQYF. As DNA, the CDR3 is TGTGCCAGCAGCGGCGGGACTAGCCCTGGGGAGACCCAGTACTTC.

The CDR3 is CASSRTGLRTDTQYF. The DNA for the CDR3 is TGTGCCAGCAGCCGTACAGGGCTCAGGACAGATACGCAGTATTTT. The chain joins TRBV13 to TRBJ2-3; possibly TRBD1 for D (6 bases). The germline V gene has CDR1 PRHDT and CDR2 FYEKMQ (reference sequence). Trimming removed 5 bases at V and 3 bases at J, with 15 bases between. This CDR3 has 15 amino acids. The full variable domain, with the rest looked up from reference TRBV13 and TRBJ2-3, is AAGVIQSPRHLIKEKRETATLKCYPIPRHDTVYWYQQGPGQDPQFLISFYEKMQSDKGSIPDRFSAQQFSDYHSELNMSSLELGDSALYFCASSRTGLRTDTQYFGPGTRLTVL.

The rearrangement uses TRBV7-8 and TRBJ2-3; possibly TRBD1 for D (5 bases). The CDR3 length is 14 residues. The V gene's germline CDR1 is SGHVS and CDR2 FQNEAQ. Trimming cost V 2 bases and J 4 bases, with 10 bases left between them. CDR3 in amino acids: CASSLRGYADTQYF. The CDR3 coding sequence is TGTGCCAGCAGCTTAAGGGGTTACGCAGATACGCAGTATTTT.

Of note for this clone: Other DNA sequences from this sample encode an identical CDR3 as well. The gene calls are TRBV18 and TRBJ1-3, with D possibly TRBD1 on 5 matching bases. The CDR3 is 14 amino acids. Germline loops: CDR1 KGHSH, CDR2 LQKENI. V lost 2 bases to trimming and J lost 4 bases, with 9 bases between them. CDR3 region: CASSPGASGNTIYF. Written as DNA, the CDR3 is TGTGCCAGCTCACCAGGGGCGTCAGGAAACACCATATATTTT.

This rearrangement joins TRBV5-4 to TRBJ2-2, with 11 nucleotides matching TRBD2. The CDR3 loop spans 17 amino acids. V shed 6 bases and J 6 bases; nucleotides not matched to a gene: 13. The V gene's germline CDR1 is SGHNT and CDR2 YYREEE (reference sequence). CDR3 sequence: CASNPTSGGRVAGELFF. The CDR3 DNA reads TGTGCCAGCAACCCAACTAGCGGGGGCCGGGTAGCCGGGGAGCTGTTTTTT. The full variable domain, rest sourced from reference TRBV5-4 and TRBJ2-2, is ETGVTQSPTHLIKTRGQQVTLRCSSQSGHNTVSWYQQALGQGPQFIFQYYREEENGRGNFPPRFSGLQFPNYSSELNVNALELDDSALYLCASNPTSGGRVAGELFFGEGSRLTVL.

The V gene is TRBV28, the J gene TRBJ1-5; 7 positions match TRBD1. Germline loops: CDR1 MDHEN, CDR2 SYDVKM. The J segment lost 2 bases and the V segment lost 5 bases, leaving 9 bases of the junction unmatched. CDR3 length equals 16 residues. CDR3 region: CASSPTGVIGNQPQHF. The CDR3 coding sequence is TGTGCCAGCAGTCCAACAGGGGTGATAGGCAATCAGCCCCAGCATTTT.

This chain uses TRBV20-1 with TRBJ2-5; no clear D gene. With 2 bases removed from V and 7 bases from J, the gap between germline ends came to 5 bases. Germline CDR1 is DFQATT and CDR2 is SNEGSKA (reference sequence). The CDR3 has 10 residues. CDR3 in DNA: TGCAGTGCTAGATTCGGGACCCAGTACTTC. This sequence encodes CSARFGTQYF.

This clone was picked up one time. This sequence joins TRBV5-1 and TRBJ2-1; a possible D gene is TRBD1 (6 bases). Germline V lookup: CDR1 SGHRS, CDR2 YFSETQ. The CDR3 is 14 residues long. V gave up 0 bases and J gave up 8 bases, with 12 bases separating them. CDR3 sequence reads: CASSLARGSDEQFF. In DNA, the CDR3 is TGCGCCAGCAGCTTGGCCAGGGGTAGCGATGAGCAGTTCTTC.

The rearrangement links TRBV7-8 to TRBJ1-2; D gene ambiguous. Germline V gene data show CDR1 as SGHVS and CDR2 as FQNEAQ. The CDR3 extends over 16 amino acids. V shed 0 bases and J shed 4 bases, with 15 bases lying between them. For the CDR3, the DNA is TGTGCCAGCAGCTTAGCGCGGGTGGCCAGCTCCTATGGCTACACCTTC. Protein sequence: CASSLARVASSYGYTF.

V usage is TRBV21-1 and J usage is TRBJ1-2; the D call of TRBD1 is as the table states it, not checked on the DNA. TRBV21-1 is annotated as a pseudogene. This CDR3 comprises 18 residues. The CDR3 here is CASSRGSSRQGSPNGYTF. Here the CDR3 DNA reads TGTGCCAGCAGCAGGGGTAGTAGTAGACAGGGTAGCCCTAATGGCTACACCTTC.

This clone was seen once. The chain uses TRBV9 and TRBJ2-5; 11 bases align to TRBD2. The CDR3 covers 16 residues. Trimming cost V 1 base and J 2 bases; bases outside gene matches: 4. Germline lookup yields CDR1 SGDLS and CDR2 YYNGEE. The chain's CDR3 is CASSVNLAGGQETQYF. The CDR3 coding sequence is TGTGCCAGCAGCGTAAACCTAGCGGGGGGACAAGAGACCCAGTACTTC.

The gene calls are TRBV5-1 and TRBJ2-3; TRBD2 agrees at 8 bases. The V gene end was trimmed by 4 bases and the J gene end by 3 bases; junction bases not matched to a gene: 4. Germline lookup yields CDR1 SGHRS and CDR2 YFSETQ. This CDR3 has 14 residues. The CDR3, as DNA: TGCGCCAGCAGCGTGGGACTAGTGACAGATACGCAGTATTTT. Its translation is CASSVGLVTDTQYF.

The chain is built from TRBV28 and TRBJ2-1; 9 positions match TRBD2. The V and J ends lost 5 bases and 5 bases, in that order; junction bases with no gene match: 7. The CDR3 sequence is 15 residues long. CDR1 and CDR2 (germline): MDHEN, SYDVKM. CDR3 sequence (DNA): TGTGCCAGCAGTACCTCTAGCGGGGAAGACAATGAGCAGTTCTTC. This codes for CASSTSSGEDNEQFF.

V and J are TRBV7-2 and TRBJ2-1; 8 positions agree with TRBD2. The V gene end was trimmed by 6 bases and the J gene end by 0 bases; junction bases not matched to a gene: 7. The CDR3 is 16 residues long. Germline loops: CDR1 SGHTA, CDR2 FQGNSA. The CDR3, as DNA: TGTGCCAGCAGTCATAGCGGGGCAAGCTCCTACAATGAGCAGTTCTTC. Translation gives CASSHSGASSYNEQFF.

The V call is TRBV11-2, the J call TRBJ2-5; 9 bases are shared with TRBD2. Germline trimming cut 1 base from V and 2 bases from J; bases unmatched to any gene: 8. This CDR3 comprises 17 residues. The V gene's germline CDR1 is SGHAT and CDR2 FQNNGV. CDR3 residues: CASSLGGIAGVQETQYF. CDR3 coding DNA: TGTGCCAGCAGCTTAGGCGGGATAGCGGGGGTTCAAGAGACCCAGTACTTC.